The clone carrying this T cell receptor beta chain has only a few counts. What it binds is not known. The data were taken from a study of response to subunit inactivated influenza vaccine. TCRdb passed the RT-PCR reads through MiXCR, listing each CDR3 protein once. Here the sample spans fewer than 600,000 distinct CDR3 sequences, approximately 7.7% being singletons. General study points: After each seasonal influenza vaccination, few new T cells are recruited, the authors suggested.

Specimen: PBMCs from blood, collected around 25 months after vaccination. The sequence was collected from a man aged 50-75 years who received an inactivated influenza vaccine.

The CDR3 region is CASSGGRGEQYF. As DNA, the CDR3 is TGTGCCAGCAGCGGGGGCAGAGGAGAGCAGTACTTC. V is TRBV7-6 and J is TRBJ2-7, with D perhaps matching TRBD1 (6 bases). Germline CDR1 and CDR2: SGHVS and FNYEAQ. The V and J ends lost 5 bases and 7 bases respectively, with 12 bases between them. This CDR3 has 12 amino acids.